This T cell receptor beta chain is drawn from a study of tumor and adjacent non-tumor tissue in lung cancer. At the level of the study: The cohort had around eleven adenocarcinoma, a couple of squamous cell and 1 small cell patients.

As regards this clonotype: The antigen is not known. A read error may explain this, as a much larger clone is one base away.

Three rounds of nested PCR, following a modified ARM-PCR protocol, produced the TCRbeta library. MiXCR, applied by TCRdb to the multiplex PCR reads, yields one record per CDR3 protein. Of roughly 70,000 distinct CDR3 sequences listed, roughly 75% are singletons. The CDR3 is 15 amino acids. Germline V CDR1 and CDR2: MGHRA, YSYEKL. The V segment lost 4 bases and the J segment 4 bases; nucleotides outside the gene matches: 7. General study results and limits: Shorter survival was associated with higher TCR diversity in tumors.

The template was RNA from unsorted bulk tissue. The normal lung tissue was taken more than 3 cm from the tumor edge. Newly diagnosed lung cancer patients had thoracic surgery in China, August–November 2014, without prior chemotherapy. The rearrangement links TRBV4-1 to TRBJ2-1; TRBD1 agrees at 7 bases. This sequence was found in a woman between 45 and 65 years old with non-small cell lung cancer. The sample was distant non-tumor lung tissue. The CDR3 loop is CASSPQGVLYNEQFF. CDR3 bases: TGCGCCAGCAGCCCGCAGGGGGTCCTATACAATGAGCAGTTCTTC.